This section outlines one TCR beta chain sequence together with its context. Measured with immunoSEQ multiplex PCR; TCRdb has only the in-frame clones, and not every one. Of 55,000 to 80,000 clones in the sample, more than 70% were seen once. The record originates from a study of blood T cell repertoires in COVID-19. Study-wide context: PBMCs, B-cell-depleted T cells, or T cells provided the cDNA or gDNA that made up the material.

The CDR3 contains 19 residues. From germline, CDR1 is LNHDA and CDR2 SQIVND (reference sequence). V lost 6 bases to trimming and J lost 0 bases; unmatched junction nucleotides: 18. This receptor was obtained from a human donor in a cohort sampled during active COVID-19. The V call is TRBV19, the J call TRBJ1-2, with 8 bases matching TRBD1. Sequencing was performed on peripheral blood. The CDR3 spells CASRTYIGTGSLSNYGYTF. The CDR3 DNA sequence: TGTGCCAGTAGAACTTACATCGGGACAGGCTCTTTGTCTAACTATGGCTACACCTTC.